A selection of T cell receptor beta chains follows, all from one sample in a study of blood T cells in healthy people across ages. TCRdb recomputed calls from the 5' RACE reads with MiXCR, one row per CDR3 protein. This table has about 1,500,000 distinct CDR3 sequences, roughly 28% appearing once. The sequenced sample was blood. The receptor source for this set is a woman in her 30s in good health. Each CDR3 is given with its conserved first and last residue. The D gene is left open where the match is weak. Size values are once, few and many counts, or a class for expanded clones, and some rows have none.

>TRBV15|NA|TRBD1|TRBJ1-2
TGTGCCACCAGCATAGGGACAGGGGGCGCCTATGGCTACACCTTC
CATSIGTGGAYGYTF
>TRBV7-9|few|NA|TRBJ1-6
TGTGCCAGCAAAGGGGGACCGACTAATTCACCCCTCCACTTT
CASKGGPTNSPLHF
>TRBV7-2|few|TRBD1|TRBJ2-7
TGTGCCAGCAGCATGGGACAGGCTTTCTCCTACGAGCAGTACTTC
CASSMGQAFSYEQYF
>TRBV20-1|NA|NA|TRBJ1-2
TGCAGTACTAGAGTAGTGGGCTACACCTTC
CSTRVVGYTF
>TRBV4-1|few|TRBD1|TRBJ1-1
TGCGCCAGCAGCCTTTTGCCGGGACAGCAGAACACTGAAGCTTTCTTT
CASSLLPGQQNTEAFF
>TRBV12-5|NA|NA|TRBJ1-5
TGTGCTAGTGGTCCTCAATTTGGCCAGCCCCAGCATTTT
CASGPQFGQPQHF
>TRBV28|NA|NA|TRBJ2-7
TGTGCCAGCAGTCAACACAGGGTCGAGCAGTACTTC
CASSQHRVEQYF
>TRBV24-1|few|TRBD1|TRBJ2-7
TGTGCCACCAGTGACGGCGGGACAGGCTACGAGCAGTACTTC
CATSDGGTGYEQYF
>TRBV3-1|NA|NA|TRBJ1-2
TGTGCCAGCAGCCAAGGGGCCACCAACTATGGCTACACCTTC
CASSQGATNYGYTF
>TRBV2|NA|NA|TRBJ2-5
TGTGCCAGCAGTGACTCCGGAGGGGAGCAGTACTTC
CASSDSGGEQYF
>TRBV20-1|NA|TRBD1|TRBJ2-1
TGCAGTGCTAGAGATAGGGGGCTCTATGAGCAGTTCTTC
CSARDRGLYEQFF
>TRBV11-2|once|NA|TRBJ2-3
TGTGCCAGCAGCTTCGGGGCACTTACCACAGATACGCAGTATTTT
CASSFGALTTDTQYF
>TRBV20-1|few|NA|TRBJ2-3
TGCAGTGCTAGGGCGGGTCGGGGCACAGATACGCAGTATTTT
CSARAGRGTDTQYF
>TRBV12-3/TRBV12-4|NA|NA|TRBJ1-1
TGTGCCAGCAGCCCCATCGCGGGGGCCACTGAAGCTTTCTTT
CASSPIAGATEAFF
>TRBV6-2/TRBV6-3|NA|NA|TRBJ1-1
TGTGCCAGCAGCCCCACGGGTCCTCTAAACACTGAAGCTTTCTTT
CASSPTGPLNTEAFF
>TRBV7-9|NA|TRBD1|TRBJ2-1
TGTGCCAGCAGCTCCCTTAGGACAGGGCGCAATGAGCAGTTCTTC
CASSSLRTGRNEQFF
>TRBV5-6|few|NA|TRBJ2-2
TGTGCCAGCAAAGCGGCCGCCGGGGAGCTGTTTTTT
CASKAAAGELFF
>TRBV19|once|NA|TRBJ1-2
TGTACCAGTAGTACTCGAGGGGCGGCGGACTATGGCTACACCTTC
CTSSTRGAADYGYTF
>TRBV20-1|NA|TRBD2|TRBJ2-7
TGCAGTACTAGAGATCCAGGCGGGGGTGCCTACGAGCAGTACTTC
CSTRDPGGGAYEQYF
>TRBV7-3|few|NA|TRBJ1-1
TGTGCCAGCAGCTTATGGTTCCGCACTGAAGCTTTCTTT
CASSLWFRTEAFF
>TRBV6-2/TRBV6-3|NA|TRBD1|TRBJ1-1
TGTGCCAGCAGTTACTCGTGGACAGGGACTACCGCTGAAGCTTTCTTT
CASSYSWTGTTAEAFF
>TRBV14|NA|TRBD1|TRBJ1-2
TGTGCCAGCAGCCAGTTTTCCGGGACAGCCTATGGCTACACCTTC
CASSQFSGTAYGYTF
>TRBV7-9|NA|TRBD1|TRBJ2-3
TGTGCCAGCAGCTTATCATCCAGGGGGGATACGCAGTATTTT
CASSLSSRGDTQYF
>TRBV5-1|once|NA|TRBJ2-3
TGCGCCAGCAGCTTCTACCCGGGACGGCGCGAAGATACGCAGTATTTT
CASSFYPGRREDTQYF
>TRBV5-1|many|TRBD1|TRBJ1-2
TGCGCCAGCACCCCATCGCCGACAGGGCGCAACTATGGCTACACCTTC
CASTPSPTGRNYGYTF
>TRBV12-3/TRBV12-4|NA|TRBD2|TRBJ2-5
TGTGCCAGCAGTTTAGCGAGCGGGAGGGCAGAGACCCAGTACTTC
CASSLASGRAETQYF
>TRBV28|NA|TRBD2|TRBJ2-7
TGTGCCAGTAGACCCCGGACTAGCGGTATGGGGGAGCAGTACTTC
CASRPRTSGMGEQYF
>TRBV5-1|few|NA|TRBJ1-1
TGCGCCAGCAGCGTGCGGGGGGCTGGTCGAACTGAAGCTTTCTTT
CASSVRGAGRTEAFF
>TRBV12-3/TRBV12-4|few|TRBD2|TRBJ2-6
TGTGCCAGCAGTTCCCGGGGGGGCCACCCTGGGGCCAACGTCCTGACTTTC
CASSSRGGHPGANVLTF
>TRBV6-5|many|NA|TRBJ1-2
TGTGCCAGCAGTTATGATCGAGCCTATGGCTACACCTTC
CASSYDRAYGYTF
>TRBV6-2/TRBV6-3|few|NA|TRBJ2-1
TGTGCCAGCAGTTCCGACTGGACAGCTTCAAATGAGCAGTTCTTC
CASSSDWTASNEQFF
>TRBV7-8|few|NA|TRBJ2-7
TGTGCCAGCAGCTCGCCTCCATCGGGAAAGGCCTACGAGCAGTACTTC
CASSSPPSGKAYEQYF
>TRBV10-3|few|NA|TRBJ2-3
TGTGCCATCAGTGAGCGATCGCCAGATACGCAGTATTTT
CAISERSPDTQYF
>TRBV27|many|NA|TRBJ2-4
TGTGCCAGCAGTTGGGGACGAGGGAGCAAAAACATTCAGTACTTC
CASSWGRGSKNIQYF
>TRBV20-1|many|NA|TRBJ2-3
TGCAGTGCCCACCGTCCGGGGAGCACAGATACGCAGTATTTT
CSAHRPGSTDTQYF